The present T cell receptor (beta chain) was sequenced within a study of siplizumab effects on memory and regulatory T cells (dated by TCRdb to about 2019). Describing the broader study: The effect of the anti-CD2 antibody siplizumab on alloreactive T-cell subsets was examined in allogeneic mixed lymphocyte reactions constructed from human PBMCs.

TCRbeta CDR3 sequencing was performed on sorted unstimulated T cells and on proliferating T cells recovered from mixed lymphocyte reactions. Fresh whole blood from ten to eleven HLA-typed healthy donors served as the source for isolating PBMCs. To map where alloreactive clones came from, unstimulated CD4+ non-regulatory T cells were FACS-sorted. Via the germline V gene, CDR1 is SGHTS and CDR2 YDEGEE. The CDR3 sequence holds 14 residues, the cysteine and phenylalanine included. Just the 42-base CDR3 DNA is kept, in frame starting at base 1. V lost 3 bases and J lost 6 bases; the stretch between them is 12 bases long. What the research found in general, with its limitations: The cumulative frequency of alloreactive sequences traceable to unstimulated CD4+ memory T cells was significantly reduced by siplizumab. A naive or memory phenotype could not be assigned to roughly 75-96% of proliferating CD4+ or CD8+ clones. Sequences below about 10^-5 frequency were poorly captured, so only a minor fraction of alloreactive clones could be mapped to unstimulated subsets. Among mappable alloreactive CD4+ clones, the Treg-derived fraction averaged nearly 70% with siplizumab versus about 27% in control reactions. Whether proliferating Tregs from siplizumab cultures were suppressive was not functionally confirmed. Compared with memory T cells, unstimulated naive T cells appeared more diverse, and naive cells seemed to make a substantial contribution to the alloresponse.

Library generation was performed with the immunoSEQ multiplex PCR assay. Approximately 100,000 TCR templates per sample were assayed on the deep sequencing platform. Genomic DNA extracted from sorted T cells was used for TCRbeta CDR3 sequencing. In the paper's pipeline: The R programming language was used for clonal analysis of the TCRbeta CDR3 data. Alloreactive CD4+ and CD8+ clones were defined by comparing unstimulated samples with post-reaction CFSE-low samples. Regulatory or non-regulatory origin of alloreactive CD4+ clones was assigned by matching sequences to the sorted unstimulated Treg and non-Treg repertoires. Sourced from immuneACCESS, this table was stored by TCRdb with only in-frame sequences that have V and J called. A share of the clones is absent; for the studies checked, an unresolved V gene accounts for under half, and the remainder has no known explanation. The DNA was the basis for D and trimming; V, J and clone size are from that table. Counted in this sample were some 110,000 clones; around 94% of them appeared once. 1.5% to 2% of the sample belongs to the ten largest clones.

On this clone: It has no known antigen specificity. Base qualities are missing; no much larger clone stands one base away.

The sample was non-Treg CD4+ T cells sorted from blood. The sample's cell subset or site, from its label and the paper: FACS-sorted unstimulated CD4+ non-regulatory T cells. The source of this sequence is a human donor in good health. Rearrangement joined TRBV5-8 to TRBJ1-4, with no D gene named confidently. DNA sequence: TGTGCCAGCAGCTGGCGGACGAAGGATGAAAAACTGTTTTTT. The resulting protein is CASSWRTKDEKLFF.